A single sample gave rise to the 9 T cell receptor beta chains below, sequenced in a study of post-analysis software for immune sequencing data. Unique molecular identifiers were carried by the TCR beta cDNA libraries. Using its own MiXCR run on the PCR reads, TCRdb lists one record per CDR3 protein. The table has 750,000 to 950,000 distinct CDR3 sequences, 53% seen once. Study conclusions and caveats: Relative to controls, patients had 4 or 5 TRBV segments at higher frequency, with TRBV5-6, TRBV5-1 and TRBV20-1 among these.

No antigen has been assigned to these receptors. The sample taken for sequencing was blood. The receptors stem from a girl aged 10-17 years with multiple sclerosis.

This rearrangement joins TRBV7-3 to TRBJ2-1; D is possibly TRBD1 (6 bases). The CDR3 sequence is 15 residues long. V was shortened by 4 bases and J by 3 bases, with 13 bases between the two germline ends. Germline V gene data show CDR1 as SGHTA and CDR2 as FQGTGA. DNA for the CDR3: TGTGCCAGCAGCTCTTCGGGACACAGCTACAATGAGCAGTTCTTC. Translated, it gives CASSSSGHSYNEQFF.

The chain carries TRBV29-1 and TRBJ2-7, with no clear D. This CDR3 spans 13 amino acids. Germline V gene sequence: CDR1 SQVTM, CDR2 ANQGSEA. Trimming cost V 0 bases and J 7 bases, with 13 bases left between them. CDR3 loop: CSVEDLLGNEQYF. CDR3 sequence (DNA): TGCAGCGTTGAAGATCTTCTGGGCAATGAGCAGTACTTC.

The chain employs TRBV5-1 and TRBJ2-4, with a possible D match to TRBD1 (5 bases). Per the germline V gene, CDR1 is SGHRS and CDR2 is YFSETQ. There are 15 residues in the CDR3. V dropped 2 bases and J dropped 6 bases, with 15 bases sitting between them. The CDR3 loop is CASSLVGRAGNIQYF. Written as DNA, the CDR3 is TGCGCCAGCAGCTTAGTTGGCAGGGCAGGAAACATTCAGTACTTC.

V usage is TRBV20-1 and J usage is TRBJ2-3; weak D call: TRBD1 (6 bases). This CDR3 has 17 residues. The V gene lost 0 bases and the J gene lost 2 bases, with 18 bases spanning the gap. Germline assignment: CDR1 DFQATT and CDR2 SNEGSKA (reference sequence). The DNA for the CDR3 is TGCAGTGCTAGAGATTTTCTTAGGCAGGGGCTCACAGATACGCAGTATTTT. Translation gives CSARDFLRQGLTDTQYF.

The gene calls are TRBV12-3 or TRBV12-4 and TRBJ2-5; TRBD1 matches at 7 bases. This CDR3 has 16 amino acids. J gave up 5 bases and V 5 bases, and 14 bases lay outside the gene matches. The CDR3 DNA reads TGTGCCAGCAGTCCCGGGTCACACAGGGGCGGGGAGACCCAGTACTTC. Translating it yields CASSPGSHRGGETQYF.

This clonotype was detected only a few times. V and J are TRBV6-5 and TRBJ2-5; D may be TRBD2 (6 bases). TRBJ2-7 explains the end of the DNA better; the J call may be wrong. There are 13 residues in the CDR3. CDR1 and CDR2 from the germline V gene are MNHEY and SVGAGI. The CDR3 DNA reads as TGTGCCAGCAGTTACGGGACTTGGGGCGAGCAGTACTTC. Its translation is CASSYGTWGEQYF.

This clonotype appeared a single time. The chain is built from TRBV29-1 and TRBJ2-6; a weak D match, TRBD2 (6 bases). V lost 7 bases to trimming and J lost 0 bases, with 16 bases between them. Germline V gene data show CDR1 as SQVTM and CDR2 as ANQGSEA. CDR3 length equals 16 residues. The CDR3 reads CSAKGGISSGANVLTF. The CDR3 DNA sequence: TGCAGCGCCAAGGGAGGCATTTCCTCTGGGGCCAACGTCCTGACTTTC.

Only a few counts were recorded for this clonotype. V is TRBV7-3 and J is TRBJ2-7; TRBD2 matches at 11 bases. V trimming: 6 bases; J trimming: 4 bases; junction bases outside the gene matches: 8. The CDR3 is 15 residues long. CDR1 and CDR2 from the germline V gene are SGHTA and FQGTGA. The DNA for the CDR3 is TGTGCCAGCAGAGATTCTAGCGGGAGGATTTACGAGCAGTACTTC. Its protein product is CASRDSSGRIYEQYF. Complete variable domain (other parts from reference TRBV7-3 and TRBJ2-7): GAGVSQTPSNKVTEKGKYVELRCDPISGHTALYWYRQSLGQGPEFLIYFQGTGAADDSGLPNDRFFAVRPEGSVSTLKIQRTERGDSAVYLCASRDSSGRIYEQYFGPGTRLTVT.

This clonotype was seen more than once but under ten times. The chain uses TRBV21-1 and TRBJ2-4. TRBV21-1 is recorded as a pseudogene. This CDR3 is 10 amino acids long. CDR3 loop: CASSRYIQYF. DNA of the CDR3: TGTGCCAGCAGCAGGTACATTCAGTACTTC.